This is a list of T cell receptor beta chains from one sample in a study of T cell responses to AZD1222 COVID-19 vaccine. Repertoires were generated with immunoSEQ multiplex PCR, while TCRdb's copy carries only in-frame clones and drops some. The sample holds roughly 140,000 clones, 90% to 95% seen once. Sequences were derived from peripheral blood, sampled 28 days after the second AZD1222 dose. These receptors were collected from an adult who received the AZD1222 COVID-19 vaccine. Each CDR3 is given without its conserved first and last residue.

v_gene: TRBV28
j_gene: TRBJ1-1
CDR3aa: ASILAGVGTEAF

v_gene: TRBV4-2
j_gene: TRBJ1-1
CDR3aa: ASSQLVRTQNGVAF

v_gene: TRBV3-1/TRBV3-2
j_gene: TRBJ2-1
CDR3aa: ASSQALGGGAPYNEQF

v_gene: TRBV6-5
j_gene: TRBJ1-2
CDR3aa: ASTPGPNYGYT

v_gene: TRBV7-9
j_gene: TRBJ1-1
CDR3aa: ASSLDEGQGATEAF

v_gene: TRBV19
j_gene: TRBJ1-2
CDR3aa: ASSIIRAGNGYT

v_gene: TRBV7-2
j_gene: TRBJ1-3
CDR3aa: ASSLRTGDLSGNTIY

v_gene: TRBV25-1
j_gene: TRBJ2-7
CDR3aa: ASSPKGFGGYISYEQY

v_gene: TRBV14
j_gene: TRBJ2-1
CDR3aa: ASSQDRIRVSYNEQF

v_gene: TRBV5-8
j_gene: TRBJ1-1
CDR3aa: ASSLASKAF

v_gene: TRBV11-2
j_gene: TRBJ2-7
CDR3aa: ASSLGSAIEQY

v_gene: TRBV15
j_gene: TRBJ1-4
CDR3aa: ATSREETGGEKLF

v_gene: TRBV5-8
j_gene: TRBJ1-5
CDR3aa: ASSITGLDQPQH

v_gene: TRBV29-1
j_gene: TRBJ2-2
CDR3aa: SVETNGGELF

v_gene: TRBV28
j_gene: TRBJ2-7
CDR3aa: ASSRTTSQGKQY

v_gene: TRBV3-1/TRBV3-2
j_gene: TRBJ1-6
CDR3aa: ASSQVSSPLH

v_gene: TRBV7-9
j_gene: TRBJ2-7
CDR3aa: ASSLGSFQQY

v_gene: TRBV28
j_gene: TRBJ2-3
CDR3aa: ASSFSSVGHTDTQY

v_gene: TRBV4-1
j_gene: TRBJ1-3
CDR3aa: ASSPGWENTIY

v_gene: TRBV5-1
j_gene: TRBJ2-1
CDR3aa: ASSLAPGSYNEQF

v_gene: TRBV19
j_gene: TRBJ1-2
CDR3aa: ASSIVPGQGYYGYT

v_gene: TRBV3-1/TRBV3-2
j_gene: TRBJ1-5
CDR3aa: ASSLRGGLEGNQPQH

v_gene: TRBV6-5
j_gene: TRBJ2-5
CDR3aa: ASSFRQGFGTQY

v_gene: TRBV19
j_gene: TRBJ2-6
CDR3aa: ASQPPGANVLT

v_gene: TRBV9
j_gene: TRBJ1-4
CDR3aa: ASSVNTGAGEKLF

v_gene: TRBV5-4
j_gene: TRBJ1-5
CDR3aa: ASSLQGDQPQH

v_gene: TRBV5-1
j_gene: TRBJ1-4
CDR3aa: ASSLNAATNEKLF

v_gene: TRBV18
j_gene: TRBJ2-3
CDR3aa: ASSPPSQGTDTQY

v_gene: TRBV28
j_gene: TRBJ2-5
CDR3aa: ASRDPGRRETQY

v_gene: TRBV10-3
j_gene: TRBJ2-1
CDR3aa: AVRQEGGDEQF

v_gene: TRBV24-1
j_gene: TRBJ2-1
CDR3aa: ATSDFKDYNEQF

v_gene: TRBV4-1
j_gene: TRBJ1-5
CDR3aa: ASSLRTGTHQPQH

v_gene: TRBV27
j_gene: TRBJ1-5
CDR3aa: ASSLFGGRSNQPQH

v_gene: TRBV7-8
j_gene: TRBJ2-2
CDR3aa: ASSLGPGRGPGRDTGELF

v_gene: TRBV30
j_gene: TRBJ2-7
CDR3aa: AWEYSSYEQY

v_gene: TRBV6-5
j_gene: TRBJ1-2
CDR3aa: ASSPTALYGYT

v_gene: TRBV5-1
j_gene: TRBJ2-1
CDR3aa: ASSPRPTGGEQF

v_gene: TRBV10-2
j_gene: TRBJ1-3
CDR3aa: ASSVPGPGNTIY

v_gene: TRBV3-1/TRBV3-2
j_gene: TRBJ1-6
CDR3aa: ASSQKRAADSPLH

v_gene: TRBV5-1
j_gene: TRBJ1-2
CDR3aa: ASSRSRDMDGYT

v_gene: TRBV7-2
j_gene: TRBJ2-5
CDR3aa: ASSSYQETQY

v_gene: TRBV2
j_gene: TRBJ2-7
CDR3aa: ASSPAPDYEQY

v_gene: TRBV2
j_gene: TRBJ1-5
CDR3aa: ASSERYSNQPQH

v_gene: TRBV3-1/TRBV3-2
j_gene: TRBJ1-1
CDR3aa: ASSQDISSGNTEAF